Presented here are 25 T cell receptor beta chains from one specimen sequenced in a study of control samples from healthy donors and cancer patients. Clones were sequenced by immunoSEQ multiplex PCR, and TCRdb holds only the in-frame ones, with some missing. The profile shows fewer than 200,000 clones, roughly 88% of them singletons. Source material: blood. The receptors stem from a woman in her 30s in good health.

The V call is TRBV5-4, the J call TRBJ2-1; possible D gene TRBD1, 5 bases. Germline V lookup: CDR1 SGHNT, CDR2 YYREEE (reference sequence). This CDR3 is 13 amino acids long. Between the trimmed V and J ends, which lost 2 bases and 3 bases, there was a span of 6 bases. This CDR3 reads CASSFRDYNEQFF. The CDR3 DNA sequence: TGTGCCAGCAGCTTCAGGGACTACAATGAGCAGTTCTTC.

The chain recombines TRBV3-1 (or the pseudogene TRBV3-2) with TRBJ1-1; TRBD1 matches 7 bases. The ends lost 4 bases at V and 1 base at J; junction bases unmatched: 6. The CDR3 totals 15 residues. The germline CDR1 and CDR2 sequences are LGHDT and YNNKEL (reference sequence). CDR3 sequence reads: CASSPESGGNTEAFF. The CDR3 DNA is TGTGCCAGCAGCCCTGAGTCAGGGGGGAACACTGAAGCTTTCTTT.

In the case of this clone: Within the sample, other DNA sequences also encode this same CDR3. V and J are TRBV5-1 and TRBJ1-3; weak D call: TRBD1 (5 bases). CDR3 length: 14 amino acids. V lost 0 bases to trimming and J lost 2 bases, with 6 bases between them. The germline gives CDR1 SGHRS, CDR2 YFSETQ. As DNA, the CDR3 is TGCGCCAGCAGCTTGGCGGGGGCTGGAAACACCATATATTTT. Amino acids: CASSLAGAGNTIYF.

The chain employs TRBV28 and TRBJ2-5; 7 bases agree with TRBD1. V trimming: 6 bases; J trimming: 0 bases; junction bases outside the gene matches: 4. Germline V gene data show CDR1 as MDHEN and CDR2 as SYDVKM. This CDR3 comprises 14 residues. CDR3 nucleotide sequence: TGTGCCAGCAGCAGTGGGACAGACCAAGAGACCCAGTACTTC. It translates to CASSSGTDQETQYF.

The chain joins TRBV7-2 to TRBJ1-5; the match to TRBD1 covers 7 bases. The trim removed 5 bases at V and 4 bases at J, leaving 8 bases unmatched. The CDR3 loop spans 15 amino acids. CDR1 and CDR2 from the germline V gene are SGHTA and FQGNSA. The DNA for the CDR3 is TGTGCCAGCAGCGAGTGGGACAGCCCAAATCAGCCCCAGCATTTT. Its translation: CASSEWDSPNQPQHF.

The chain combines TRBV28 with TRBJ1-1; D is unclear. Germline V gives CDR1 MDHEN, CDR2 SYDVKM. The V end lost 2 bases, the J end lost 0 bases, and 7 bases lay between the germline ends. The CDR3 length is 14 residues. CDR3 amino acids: CASSLPGMNTEAFF. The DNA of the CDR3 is TGTGCCAGCAGTTTACCCGGGATGAACACTGAAGCTTTCTTT.

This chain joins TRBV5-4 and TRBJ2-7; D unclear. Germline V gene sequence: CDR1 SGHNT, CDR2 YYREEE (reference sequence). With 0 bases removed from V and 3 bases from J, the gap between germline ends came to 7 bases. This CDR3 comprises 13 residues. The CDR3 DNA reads TGTGCCAGCAGCTTGGAGAACCACTACGAGCAGTACGTC. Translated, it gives CASSLENHYEQYV.

For the CDR3, the DNA is TGTGCCAGCAGCCACGGGACTACAACCTACAATGAGCAGTTCTTC. It specifies CASSHGTTTYNEQFF. V and J are TRBV27 and TRBJ2-1; 7 nucleotides line up with TRBD2. CDR3 size: 15 residues. V shed 6 bases and J 2 bases; nucleotides not matched to a gene: 7. Per germline, CDR1 MNHEY and CDR2 SMNVEV (reference sequence).

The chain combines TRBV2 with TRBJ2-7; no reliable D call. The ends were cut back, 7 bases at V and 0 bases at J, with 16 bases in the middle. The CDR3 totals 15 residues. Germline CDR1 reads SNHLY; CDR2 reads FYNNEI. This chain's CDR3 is CASIIRLGYSYEQYF. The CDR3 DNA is TGTGCCAGCATTATAAGACTGGGATACTCCTACGAGCAGTACTTC.

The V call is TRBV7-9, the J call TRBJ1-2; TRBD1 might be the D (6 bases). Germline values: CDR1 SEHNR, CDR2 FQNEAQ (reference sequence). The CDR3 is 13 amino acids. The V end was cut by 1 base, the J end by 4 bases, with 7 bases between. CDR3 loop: CASSLGTVYGYTF. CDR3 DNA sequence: TGTGCCAGCAGCTTAGGGACAGTCTATGGCTACACCTTC.

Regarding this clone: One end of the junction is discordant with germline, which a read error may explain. As DNA, the CDR3 is TGCGCCAGCAATGAGGCATACAATGAGCAGTTCTTC. Its protein product is CASNEAYNEQFF. This chain links TRBV10-2 with TRBJ2-1; D is ambiguous. The CDR3 has 12 residues. CDR1 and CDR2 from the germline V gene are WSHSY and SAAADI.

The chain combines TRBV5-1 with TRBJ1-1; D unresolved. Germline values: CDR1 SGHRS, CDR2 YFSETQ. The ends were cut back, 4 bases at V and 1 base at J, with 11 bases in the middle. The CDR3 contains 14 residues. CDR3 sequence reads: CASSLRTGNTEAFF. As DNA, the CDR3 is TGCGCCAGCAGCCTTAGGACGGGGAACACTGAAGCTTTCTTT.

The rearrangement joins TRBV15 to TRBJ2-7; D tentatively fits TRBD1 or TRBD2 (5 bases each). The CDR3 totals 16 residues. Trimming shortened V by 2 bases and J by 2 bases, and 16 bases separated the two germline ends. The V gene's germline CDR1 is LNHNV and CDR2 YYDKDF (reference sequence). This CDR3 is CATSRSNTGTPYEQYF. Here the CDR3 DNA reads TGTGCCACCAGCAGATCCAACACCGGGACCCCCTACGAGCAGTACTTC.

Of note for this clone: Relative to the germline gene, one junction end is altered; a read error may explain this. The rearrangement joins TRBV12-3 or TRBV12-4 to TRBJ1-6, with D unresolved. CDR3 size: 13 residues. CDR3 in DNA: TGTGCCAGCAGTCCTTATACCACCCGGGATCCCTACTTT. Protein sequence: CASSPYTTRDPYF.

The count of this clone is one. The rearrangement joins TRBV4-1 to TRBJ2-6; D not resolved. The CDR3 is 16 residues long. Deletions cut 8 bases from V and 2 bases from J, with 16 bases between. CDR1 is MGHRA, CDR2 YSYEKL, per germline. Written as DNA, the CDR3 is TGCGCCAGCGGGCCCATGGTTCTTACTGGGGCCAACGTCCTGACTTTC. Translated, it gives CASGPMVLTGANVLTF.

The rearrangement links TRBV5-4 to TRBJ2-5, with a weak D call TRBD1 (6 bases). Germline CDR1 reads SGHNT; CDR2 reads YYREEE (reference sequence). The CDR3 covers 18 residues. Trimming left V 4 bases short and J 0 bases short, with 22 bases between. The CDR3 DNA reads TGTGCCAGCAGCGACGAGCTACAGGGAAGCCCGTACCAAGAGACCCAGTACTTC. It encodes CASSDELQGSPYQETQYF.

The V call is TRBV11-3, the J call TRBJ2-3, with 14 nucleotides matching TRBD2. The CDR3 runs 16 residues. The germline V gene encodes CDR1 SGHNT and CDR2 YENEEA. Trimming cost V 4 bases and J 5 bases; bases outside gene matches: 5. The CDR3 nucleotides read TGTGCCAGCAGCTCGGGACTAGCGGGAGAGGTAGATACGCAGTATTTT. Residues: CASSSGLAGEVDTQYF.

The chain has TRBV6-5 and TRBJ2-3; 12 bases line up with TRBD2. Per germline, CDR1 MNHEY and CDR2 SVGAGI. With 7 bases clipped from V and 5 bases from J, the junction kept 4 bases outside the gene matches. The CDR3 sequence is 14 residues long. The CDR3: CASTSGGAVDTQYF. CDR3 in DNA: TGTGCCAGCACTAGCGGGGGGGCTGTAGATACGCAGTATTTT.

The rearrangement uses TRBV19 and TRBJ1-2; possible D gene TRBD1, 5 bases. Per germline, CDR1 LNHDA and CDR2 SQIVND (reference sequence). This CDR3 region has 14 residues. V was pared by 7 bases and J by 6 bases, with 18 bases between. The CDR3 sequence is CASTNLPGDHGYTF. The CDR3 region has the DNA TGTGCCAGTACCAACCTCCCGGGGGACCATGGCTACACCTTC.

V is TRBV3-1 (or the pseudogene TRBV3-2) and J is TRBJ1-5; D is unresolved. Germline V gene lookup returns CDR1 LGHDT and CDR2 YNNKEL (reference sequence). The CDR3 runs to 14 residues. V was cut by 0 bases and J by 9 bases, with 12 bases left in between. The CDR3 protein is CASSQDATRGPQHF. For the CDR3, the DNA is TGTGCCAGCAGCCAAGACGCAACTCGCGGGCCCCAGCATTTT.

The CDR3 DNA reads TGTGCCAGCAGCTCGTGGACTAGCTTAAACGAGCAGTACTTC. Translating it yields CASSSWTSLNEQYF. The rearrangement links TRBV7-2 to TRBJ2-7; 8 nucleotides align to TRBD2. CDR1 and CDR2 (germline): SGHTA, FQGNSA. With 4 bases clipped from V and 5 bases from J, the junction kept 7 bases outside the gene matches. The CDR3 has 14 amino acids.

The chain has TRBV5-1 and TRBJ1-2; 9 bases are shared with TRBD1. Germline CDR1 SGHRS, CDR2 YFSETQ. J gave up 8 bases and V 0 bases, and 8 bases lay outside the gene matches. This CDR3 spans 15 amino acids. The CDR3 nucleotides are TGCGCCAGCAGCTTGGCCTCGGGACAGGGTGAAGGCTACACCTTC. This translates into CASSLASGQGEGYTF.

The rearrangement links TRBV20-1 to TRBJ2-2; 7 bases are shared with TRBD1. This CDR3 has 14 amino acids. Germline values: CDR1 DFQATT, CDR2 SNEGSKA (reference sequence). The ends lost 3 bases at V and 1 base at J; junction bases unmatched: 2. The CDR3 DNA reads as TGCAGTGCTAGTCGACAGGGGAACACCGGGGAGCTGTTTTTT. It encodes CSASRQGNTGELFF.

The CDR3 sequence is CASSYSGINQPQHF. CDR3 sequence (DNA): TGTGCCAGCAGTTACTCGGGGATCAATCAGCCCCAGCATTTT. V usage is TRBV6-2 or TRBV6-3 and J usage is TRBJ1-5; D is ambiguous. The CDR3 consists of 14 residues. The germline V gene encodes CDR1 MNHEY and CDR2 SVGEGT. Trimming took off 0 bases at V and 3 bases at J, with 6 bases between the two ends.

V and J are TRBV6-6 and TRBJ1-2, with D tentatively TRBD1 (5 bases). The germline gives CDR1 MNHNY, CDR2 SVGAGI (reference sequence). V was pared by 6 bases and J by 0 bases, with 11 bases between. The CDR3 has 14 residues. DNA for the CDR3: TGTGCCAGCAGACAGGAGACAGCTAACTATGGCTACACCTTC. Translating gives CASRQETANYGYTF.